The rows below give T cell receptor beta chains drawn from one sample of a study of vaccination and CD4 T cells after COVID-19. TCRdb reanalysed the PCR reads using MiXCR and keeps one entry per CDR3 protein. The sample has 26,000 or so distinct CDR3 sequences; 50% are singletons. The sample consisted of CD4+ T cells from blood, taken about 7 months after SARS-CoV-2 vaccination. These receptors were taken from a human donor who had recovered from COVID-19. Each CDR3 is given with its conserved first and last residue. Fields, in order: D gene, J gene, V gene, clone size, CDR3 protein, CDR3 DNA. A D gene is named only where the DNA matches it firmly. Some rows have no size entry. The others give once, few or many, or a class for an expanded clone.

d_call: NA
j_call: TRBJ2-3
v_call: TRBV19
clone_size: few
cdr3_aa: CASSPDKHTQYF
cdr3_nt: TGTGCCAGTAGTCCCGACAAGCATACGCAGTATTTT

d_call: NA
j_call: TRBJ2-5
v_call: TRBV11-1
clone_size: NA
cdr3_aa: CASSLGGPTQETQYF
cdr3_nt: TGTGCCAGCAGCTTGGGGGGGCCGACTCAAGAGACCCAGTACTTC

d_call: TRBD2
j_call: TRBJ2-1
v_call: TRBV19
clone_size: NA
cdr3_aa: CASSIQTSGRQFF
cdr3_nt: TGTGCCAGTAGTATACAAACTAGCGGGCGGCAGTTCTTC

d_call: TRBD1
j_call: TRBJ1-2
v_call: TRBV5-1
clone_size: NA
cdr3_aa: CASSRGQINYGYTF
cdr3_nt: TGCGCCAGCAGCCGGGGACAGATCAACTATGGCTACACCTTC

d_call: TRBD1
j_call: TRBJ2-7
v_call: TRBV18
clone_size: NA
cdr3_aa: CASSPGQGSYEQYF
cdr3_nt: TGTGCCAGCTCCCCGGGACAGGGGTCCTACGAGCAGTACTTC

d_call: NA
j_call: TRBJ1-5
v_call: TRBV19
clone_size: few
cdr3_aa: CASSLSNQPQHF
cdr3_nt: TGTGCCAGTAGCCTGAGCAATCAGCCCCAGCATTTT

d_call: TRBD2
j_call: TRBJ2-5
v_call: TRBV6-1
clone_size: NA
cdr3_aa: CASSAHRLAGGLETQYF
cdr3_nt: TGTGCCAGCAGCGCTCATCGACTAGCGGGTGGACTAGAGACCCAGTACTTC

d_call: TRBD2
j_call: TRBJ2-3
v_call: TRBV6-5
clone_size: NA
cdr3_aa: CASSYGLAGGDTQYF
cdr3_nt: TGTGCCAGCAGTTACGGGCTAGCGGGGGGAGATACGCAGTATTTT

d_call: NA
j_call: TRBJ1-5
v_call: TRBV10-3
clone_size: NA
cdr3_aa: CAISESLGFLGSSNQPQHF
cdr3_nt: TGTGCCATCAGTGAGTCGTTGGGGTTCCTAGGGAGTAGCAATCAGCCCCAGCATTTT

d_call: NA
j_call: TRBJ1-1
v_call: TRBV6-1
clone_size: NA
cdr3_aa: CASSVPGWGSAEAFF
cdr3_nt: TGTGCCAGCAGTGTCCCAGGATGGGGGTCCGCTGAAGCTTTCTTT

d_call: TRBD1
j_call: TRBJ2-1
v_call: TRBV28
clone_size: NA
cdr3_aa: CATRQGAYNEQFF
cdr3_nt: TGTGCCACCAGACAGGGGGCATACAATGAGCAGTTCTTC

d_call: NA
j_call: TRBJ1-1
v_call: TRBV6-1
clone_size: few
cdr3_aa: CASTPSWGLPEAFF
cdr3_nt: TGTGCCAGCACCCCAAGTTGGGGGTTACCTGAAGCTTTCTTT

d_call: TRBD1
j_call: TRBJ1-5
v_call: TRBV20-1
clone_size: few
cdr3_aa: CSASGQGTVFMPQHF
cdr3_nt: TGCAGTGCTAGCGGCCAAGGGACAGTGTTTATGCCCCAGCATTTT

d_call: NA
j_call: TRBJ2-1
v_call: TRBV5-6
clone_size: once
cdr3_aa: CASSLGRSTYNEQFF
cdr3_nt: TGTGCCAGCAGCTTGGGGCGCTCGACCTACAATGAGCAGTTCTTC

d_call: NA
j_call: TRBJ2-5
v_call: TRBV5-1
clone_size: NA
cdr3_aa: CASSLEGGPGETQYF
cdr3_nt: TGCGCCAGCAGCTTGGAGGGGGGGCCGGGGGAGACCCAGTACTTC

d_call: NA
j_call: TRBJ1-1
v_call: TRBV7-3
clone_size: few
cdr3_aa: CASSPYRESNAFF
cdr3_nt: TGTGCCAGCAGCCCCTACAGGGAGAGTAATGCTTTCTTT

d_call: NA
j_call: TRBJ1-2
v_call: TRBV7-8
clone_size: NA
cdr3_aa: CASSIAPYGYTF
cdr3_nt: TGTGCCAGCAGTATCGCTCCCTATGGCTACACCTTC

d_call: NA
j_call: TRBJ1-5
v_call: TRBV28
clone_size: NA
cdr3_aa: CASVRGVQGNQPQHF
cdr3_nt: TGTGCCAGCGTCCGGGGGGTTCAGGGTAATCAGCCCCAGCATTTT

d_call: NA
j_call: TRBJ2-7
v_call: TRBV6-9
clone_size: NA
cdr3_aa: CASSGRGYEQYF
cdr3_nt: TGTGCCAGCAGCGGCAGAGGATACGAGCAGTACTTC

d_call: NA
j_call: TRBJ2-5
v_call: TRBV6-1
clone_size: NA
cdr3_aa: CASSEWAYQETQYF
cdr3_nt: TGTGCCAGCAGTGAATGGGCGTACCAAGAGACCCAGTACTTC

d_call: NA
j_call: TRBJ1-1
v_call: TRBV11-2
clone_size: NA
cdr3_aa: CASSLERTSNTEAFF
cdr3_nt: TGTGCCAGCAGCTTAGAAAGGACATCGAACACTGAAGCTTTCTTT

d_call: TRBD1
j_call: TRBJ2-7
v_call: TRBV5-1
clone_size: NA
cdr3_aa: CASSDQDRGSSYEQYF
cdr3_nt: TGCGCCAGCAGCGACCAGGACAGGGGGAGCTCCTACGAGCAGTACTTC

d_call: NA
j_call: TRBJ1-5
v_call: TRBV27
clone_size: few
cdr3_aa: CASSLRGAGIQPQHF
cdr3_nt: TGTGCCAGCAGTTTACGGGGGGCAGGGATTCAGCCCCAGCATTTT

d_call: TRBD1
j_call: TRBJ1-2
v_call: TRBV28
clone_size: few
cdr3_aa: CASSLGQGDGYTF
cdr3_nt: TGTGCCAGCAGTTTGGGACAGGGAGATGGCTACACCTTC

d_call: TRBD2
j_call: TRBJ2-1
v_call: TRBV28
clone_size: NA
cdr3_aa: CASSYAGGPSNEQFF
cdr3_nt: TGTGCCAGCAGTTACGCGGGAGGGCCTTCCAATGAGCAGTTCTTC

d_call: NA
j_call: TRBJ2-5
v_call: TRBV5-1
clone_size: few
cdr3_aa: CASRTDYQETQYF
cdr3_nt: TGCGCCAGCAGGACAGATTACCAAGAGACCCAGTACTTC

d_call: NA
j_call: TRBJ2-3
v_call: TRBV10-3
clone_size: NA
cdr3_aa: CAIEPGQDTDTQYF
cdr3_nt: TGTGCCATAGAACCGGGACAAGACACAGATACGCAGTATTTT

d_call: TRBD1
j_call: TRBJ1-1
v_call: TRBV7-9
clone_size: NA
cdr3_aa: CASSPGTDVEAFF
cdr3_nt: TGTGCCAGCAGCCCGGGGACAGACGTAGAAGCTTTCTTT

d_call: TRBD2
j_call: TRBJ2-1
v_call: TRBV7-2
clone_size: NA
cdr3_aa: CASSRLAWREGYNEQFF
cdr3_nt: TGTGCCAGCAGTCGCCTTGCGTGGCGGGAGGGGTACAATGAGCAGTTCTTC

d_call: NA
j_call: TRBJ1-5
v_call: TRBV6-5
clone_size: NA
cdr3_aa: CASSYSKHKPQHF
cdr3_nt: TGTGCCAGCAGTTACTCGAAACATAAGCCCCAGCATTTT

d_call: NA
j_call: TRBJ2-1
v_call: TRBV6-2/TRBV6-3
clone_size: few
cdr3_aa: CASSYGYNEQFF
cdr3_nt: TGTGCCAGCAGTTATGGGTACAATGAGCAGTTCTTC

d_call: TRBD1
j_call: TRBJ1-6
v_call: TRBV2
clone_size: NA
cdr3_aa: CATSGTATNSPLHF
cdr3_nt: TGTGCCACGTCCGGGACAGCGACTAATTCACCCCTCCACTTT

d_call: NA
j_call: TRBJ1-2
v_call: TRBV7-8
clone_size: few
cdr3_aa: CASSLGSYYGYTF
cdr3_nt: TGTGCCAGCAGCTTAGGGTCTTACTATGGCTACACCTTC

d_call: NA
j_call: TRBJ2-5
v_call: TRBV10-3
clone_size: NA
cdr3_aa: CAIGGGLHETQYF
cdr3_nt: TGTGCCATCGGGGGGGGGCTCCACGAGACCCAGTACTTC

d_call: TRBD1
j_call: TRBJ2-7
v_call: TRBV20-1
clone_size: NA
cdr3_aa: CSASPGQGAYEQYF
cdr3_nt: TGCAGTGCTAGTCCCGGACAGGGGGCCTACGAGCAGTACTTC

d_call: NA
j_call: TRBJ2-7
v_call: TRBV20-1
clone_size: few
cdr3_aa: CSAFDSLNEQYF
cdr3_nt: TGCAGTGCTTTTGACAGTCTAAACGAGCAGTACTTC

d_call: NA
j_call: TRBJ1-1
v_call: TRBV19
clone_size: NA
cdr3_aa: CASRDDGSSGTEAFF
cdr3_nt: TGTGCCAGTAGGGATGATGGCTCGTCGGGCACTGAAGCTTTCTTT

d_call: NA
j_call: TRBJ1-5
v_call: TRBV6-1
clone_size: NA
cdr3_aa: CASNTPGQRGSNQPQHF
cdr3_nt: TGTGCCAGCAACACACCGGGCCAAAGGGGTAGCAATCAGCCCCAGCATTTT

d_call: TRBD2
j_call: TRBJ2-2
v_call: TRBV20-1
clone_size: NA
cdr3_aa: CSASTSAKLFF
cdr3_nt: TGCAGTGCTTCGACTAGCGCGAAGCTGTTTTTT

d_call: TRBD2
j_call: TRBJ2-5
v_call: TRBV7-8
clone_size: NA
cdr3_aa: CASSLGRLAGHGTQYF
cdr3_nt: TGTGCCAGCAGCTTAGGTCGGCTAGCGGGGCACGGGACCCAGTACTTC

d_call: NA
j_call: TRBJ2-5
v_call: TRBV27
clone_size: NA
cdr3_aa: CASRTAKETQYF
cdr3_nt: TGTGCCAGCAGGACAGCCAAAGAGACCCAGTACTTC

d_call: TRBD1
j_call: TRBJ1-5
v_call: TRBV20-1
clone_size: few
cdr3_aa: CSANPRGGSTNQPQHF
cdr3_nt: TGCAGTGCTAACCCCCGAGGGGGCAGCACCAATCAGCCCCAGCATTTT